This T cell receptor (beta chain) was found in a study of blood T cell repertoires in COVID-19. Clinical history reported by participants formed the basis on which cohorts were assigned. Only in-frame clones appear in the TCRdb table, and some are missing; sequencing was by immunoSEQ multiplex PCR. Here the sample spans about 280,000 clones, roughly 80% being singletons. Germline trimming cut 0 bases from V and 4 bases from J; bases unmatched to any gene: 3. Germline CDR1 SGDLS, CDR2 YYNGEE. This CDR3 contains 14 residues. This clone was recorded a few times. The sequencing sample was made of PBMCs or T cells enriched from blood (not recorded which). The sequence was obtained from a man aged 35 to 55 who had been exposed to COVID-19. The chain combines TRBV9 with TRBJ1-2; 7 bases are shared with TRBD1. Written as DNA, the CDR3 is TGTGCCAGCAGCGTAGTAGGGGGCGTCTATGGCTACACCTTC. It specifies CASSVVGGVYGYTF.